What follows describes a single T cell receptor (beta chain). The target antigen is unknown. Replicate PCRs run on sorted subsets employed 200 ng DNA, approximately 30,000 T cell genomes. Profiled with immunoSEQ multiplex PCR; TCRdb holds only in-frame clones, not every one. The repertoire holds about 2.4 million clones, approximately 94% seen once, with 0.36% in the top ten. This sample is part of a study of shared clonotypes between healthy human individuals. General study findings and limits: The study found about 5.1% of naive CD4 clonotypes shared across several donors.

The CDR3 consists of 16 residues. Unmatched junction bases numbered 9, after V lost 5 bases and J lost 9 bases. Germline values: CDR1 SEHNR, CDR2 FQNEAQ (reference sequence). This chain joins TRBV7-9 and TRBJ2-1; TRBD2 agrees at 14 bases. This TCR derives from a man aged 18 to 30 in good health. Some clones in this sample may be carry-over from other donors' samples. Material: naive CD4+ T cells from PBMCs. Subset noted: CD45RA+ positively selected. CDR3 sequence reads: CASSIRTSGRIREQFF. The DNA for the CDR3 is TGTGCCAGCAGCATACGGACTAGCGGGAGGATTCGTGAGCAGTTCTTC.